These 31 T cell receptor beta chains were sequenced from one sample in a study of shared clonotypes between healthy human individuals. The assay was immunoSEQ multiplex PCR, and TCRdb's table has in-frame clones only and misses some. The sample holds 2,500,000 or so clones, just over 90% seen once. Sequences were obtained from naive CD4+ T cells sorted from blood. Specified subset: CD45RA+ positively selected. Receptors originate from a man between 18 and 35 years old in good health.

This clone has only one observation. This chain connects TRBV4-1 to TRBJ2-3; D is undetermined. V was pared by 0 bases and J by 4 bases, with 8 bases between. This CDR3 spans 14 amino acids. Germline V gene lookup returns CDR1 MGHRA and CDR2 YSYEKL. The CDR3 DNA sequence: TGCGCCAGCAGCCAAGAGAAAGTTTCAGATACGCAGTATTTT. It specifies CASSQEKVSDTQYF.

The rearrangement links TRBV7-9 to TRBJ2-3, with 7 bases fitting TRBD2. Germline V gives CDR1 SEHNR, CDR2 FQNEAQ (reference sequence). The J segment lost 1 base and the V segment lost 5 bases, leaving 6 bases of the junction unmatched. This CDR3 is built from 15 residues. The DNA for the CDR3 is TGTGCCAGCAGCCAAACCGGACTAGGCACAGATACGCAGTATTTT. Translating it yields CASSQTGLGTDTQYF.

V and J are TRBV30 and TRBJ2-5; D not certain. Germline V gene lookup returns CDR1 GTSNPN and CDR2 SVGIG (reference sequence). This CDR3 has 12 residues. V lost 5 bases and J lost 0, with 7 bases in between. DNA for the CDR3: TGTGCCTGGGACAAAAACCAAGAGACCCAGTACTTC. It translates to CAWDKNQETQYF.

The chain has TRBV4-1 and TRBJ2-3, with 12 bases aligning to TRBD1. The CDR3 totals 15 residues. CDR1 is MGHRA and CDR2 is YSYEKL in the germline V gene. Trimming took 4 bases from V and 6 from J; bases not matched to a gene: 5. The CDR3 nucleotides read TGCGCCAGCAGCCCCGGGACAGGGGGCCCGGATACGCAGTATTTT. Its protein product is CASSPGTGGPDTQYF.

The chain recombines TRBV16 with TRBJ2-7, with D perhaps TRBD1 (6 bases). V was shortened by 1 base and J by 0 bases, with 13 bases between the two germline ends. CDR1 is KGHSY, CDR2 FQNENV, per germline. This CDR3 contains 16 residues. In DNA form, the CDR3 reads TGTGCCAGCAGCCAATTGCCCGGGACATCCTCCTACGAGCAGTACTTC. This encodes CASSQLPGTSSYEQYF.

This clone showed up just once. The chain joins TRBV25-1 to TRBJ2-7; D is perhaps TRBD2 (5 bases). Germline CDR1 and CDR2: MGHDK and SYGVNS. The CDR3 contains 15 residues. V was pared by 1 base and J by 6 bases, with 16 bases between. The CDR3 DNA reads TGTGCCAGCAGTGAATTGACCCCAACTAGTGGCGAGCAGTACTTC. Translating it yields CASSELTPTSGEQYF.

Only one count was recorded for this clone. J is TRBJ2-6 and V is TRBV5-4, with TRBD1 matching 9 bases. V lost 3 bases, J lost 2 bases, and 3 bases stayed unmatched. Germline lookup yields CDR1 SGHNT and CDR2 YYREEE (reference sequence). The CDR3 loop spans 16 amino acids. The CDR3: CASSWTGDTGANVLTF. The CDR3 DNA reads TGTGCCAGCAGCTGGACAGGGGACACTGGGGCCAACGTCCTGACTTTC.

This clone was counted between two and nine times. The V gene is TRBV27, the J gene TRBJ1-1; D unresolved. Germline V gene sequence: CDR1 MNHEY, CDR2 SMNVEV (reference sequence). V lost 6 bases and J 0 bases, leaving 14 bases between the germline ends. This CDR3 comprises 15 residues. The CDR3 DNA reads TGTGCCAGCAGCCCACTCGGGCAGTTGAACACTGAAGCTTTCTTT. Translation: CASSPLGQLNTEAFF.

This clone was seen only once. The chain uses TRBV18 and TRBJ2-1; 9 bases match TRBD2. Germline CDR1 is KGHSH and CDR2 is LQKENI. V was pared by 0 bases and J by 2 bases, with 2 bases of the junction left unmatched. The CDR3 has 16 residues. CDR3 nucleotide sequence: TGTGCCAGCTCACCACCGGCTAGCGGGACCTACAATGAGCAGTTCTTC. This codes for CASSPPASGTYNEQFF. Looking up the rest from reference TRBV18 and TRBJ2-1 gives the full variable domain: NAGVMQNPRHLVRRRGQEARLRCSPMKGHSHVYWYRQLPEEGLKFMVYLQKENIIDESGMPKERFSAEFPKEGPSILRIQQVVRGDSAAYFCASSPPASGTYNEQFFGPGTRLTVL.

J is TRBJ2-7 and V is TRBV14, with TRBD2 matching over 10 bases. V shed 1 base, J shed 1 base, and the junction held 1 base outside the gene matches. The length of the CDR3 is 15 residues. The germline CDR1 and CDR2 sequences are SGHDN and FVKESK. The CDR3 DNA sequence: TGTGCCAGCAGCCAAGCACTAGCGGGGTCCTACGAGCAGTACTTC. This encodes CASSQALAGSYEQYF. The complete variable domain, with remaining parts taken from reference TRBV14 and TRBJ2-7, reads EAGVTQFPSHSVIEKGQTVTLRCDPISGHDNLYWYRRVMGKEIKFLLHFVKESKQDESGMPNNRFLAERTGGTYSTLKVQPAELEDSGVYFCASSQALAGSYEQYFGPGTRLTVT.

This chain connects TRBV10-2 to TRBJ2-5, with D hard to call. Germline V gene lookup returns CDR1 WSHSY and CDR2 SAAADI. The CDR3 extends over 11 amino acids. V shed 5 bases and J shed 5 bases, with 6 bases lying between them. The CDR3 sequence: CASSQRETQYF. As DNA, the CDR3 is TGCGCCAGCAGTCAACGGGAGACCCAGTACTTC.

This sequence joins TRBV7-2 and TRBJ2-7, with a possible D match to TRBD1 (6 bases). The germline V gene has CDR1 SGHTA and CDR2 FQGNSA. Deletions cut 5 bases from V and 3 bases from J, with 29 bases between. CDR3 length equals 19 residues. The CDR3 reads CASSTPLDVRKQGYYEQYF. In nucleotides, the CDR3 is TGTGCCAGCAGCACCCCCCTCGATGTACGAAAACAGGGTTACTACGAGCAGTACTTC.

V and J are TRBV11-2 and TRBJ2-7; 11 bases map to TRBD2. V shed 4 bases, J shed 3 bases, and the junction held 5 bases outside the gene matches. The germline gives CDR1 SGHAT, CDR2 FQNNGV. There are 15 residues in the CDR3. CDR3 sequence reads: CASSSLAGGIYEQYF. The CDR3 DNA follows: TGTGCCAGCAGCTCGCTAGCGGGAGGTATCTACGAGCAGTACTTC.

On this clone: This sample also contains other DNA sequences that code for the same CDR3. The V gene is TRBV6-6, the J gene TRBJ2-7; D remains unclear. This CDR3 region has 14 residues. Germline-derived CDR1 and CDR2 are MNHNY and SVGAGI (reference sequence). V gave up 2 bases and J gave up 0 bases, with 8 bases separating them. The CDR3 DNA reads TGTGCCAGCAGTTACGTCGGCAGCTCCTACGAGCAGTACTTC. It is translated as CASSYVGSSYEQYF.

The gene calls are TRBV12-5 and TRBJ2-6; D tentatively fits TRBD1 or TRBD2 (5 bases each). CDR3 length: 14 amino acids. From germline, CDR1 is LGHNT and CDR2 FRNRAP. Trimming shortened V by 6 bases and J by 0 bases, and 6 bases separated the two germline ends. The DNA of the CDR3 is TGTGCTAGTGGGGGACCCTCTGGGGCCAACGTCCTGACTTTC. Translated: CASGGPSGANVLTF.

The chain combines TRBV4-1 with TRBJ2-7; 9 nucleotides match TRBD1. V dropped 4 bases and J dropped 1; count of bases not matched to a gene: 5. CDR1 is MGHRA and CDR2 is YSYEKL in the germline V gene. This CDR3 comprises 15 residues. The CDR3 sequence is CASSRQGQGSYEQYF. In DNA form, the CDR3 reads TGCGCCAGCAGCCGGCAGGGACAGGGATCCTACGAGCAGTACTTC.

The chain is built from TRBV5-5 and TRBJ1-1; D unresolved. This CDR3 comprises 13 residues. Looked up from germline, CDR1 is SGHKS and CDR2 is YYEKEE (reference sequence). Deletions cut 2 bases from V and 4 bases from J, with 9 bases between. Written as DNA, the CDR3 is TGTGCCAGCAGCTTTAACATGGTCACTGAAGCTTTCTTT. Its translation is CASSFNMVTEAFF.

This clone was observed once. The J gene is TRBJ1-5, the V gene TRBV27; 10 bases are shared with TRBD1. This CDR3 comprises 16 residues. V lost 4 bases, J lost 4 bases, and 7 bases stayed unmatched. The germline CDR1 and CDR2 sequences are MNHEY and SMNVEV (reference sequence). CDR3 amino acids: CASSSLRTGGNQPQHF. CDR3 nucleotide sequence: TGTGCCAGCAGTTCTCTCCGGACAGGGGGTAATCAGCCCCAGCATTTT.

This chain connects TRBV5-6 to TRBJ1-4; D not certain. This CDR3 region has 14 residues. Trimming removed 1 base from V and 4 bases from J, with 8 bases in between. From germline, CDR1 is SGHDT and CDR2 YYEEEE. This CDR3 reads CASSLLRLNEKLFF. The DNA of the CDR3 is TGTGCCAGCAGCTTGCTAAGACTTAATGAAAAACTGTTTTTT.

As DNA, the CDR3 is TGTGCCAGCAGTTGGCTGGGACAGGGGGCGGAAGCTTTCTTT. Translation: CASSWLGQGAEAFF. This chain links TRBV6-5 with TRBJ1-1; 12 bases line up with TRBD1. The trim removed 4 bases at V and 8 bases at J, leaving 5 bases unmatched. The CDR3 runs to 14 residues. Germline values: CDR1 MNHEY, CDR2 SVGAGI.

The chain recombines TRBV7-8 with TRBJ2-5; no clear D. From germline, CDR1 is SGHVS and CDR2 FQNEAQ. The V end was cut by 5 bases, the J end by 7 bases, with 11 bases between. This CDR3 is built from 12 residues. CDR3 in DNA: TGTGCCAGCAGCCGGATCATGGGGACCCAGTACTTC. It is translated as CASSRIMGTQYF.

The chain employs TRBV19 and TRBJ1-5, with D unresolved. The germline CDR1 and CDR2 sequences are LNHDA and SQIVND (reference sequence). This CDR3 spans 14 amino acids. V was trimmed by 2 bases and J by 0 bases, leaving 5 bases between them. In DNA, the CDR3 is TGTGCCAGTAGTATAACGATTAGCAATCAGCCCCAGCATTTT. It specifies CASSITISNQPQHF.

The CDR3 coding sequence is TGTGCCAGCAGTGGGCCCGGGGGCAAAAACATTCAGTACTTC. This encodes CASSGPGGKNIQYF. This sequence joins TRBV6-1 and TRBJ2-4, with a tentative D call TRBD2 (6 bases). This CDR3 is built from 14 residues. Trimming left V 4 bases short and J 3 bases short, with 10 bases between. CDR1 is MNHNS, CDR2 SASEGT, per germline.

V and J are TRBV7-9 and TRBJ2-7, with 7 bases lining up with TRBD1. The CDR3 consists of 16 residues. Germline CDR1 and CDR2: SEHNR and FQNEAQ (reference sequence). The J segment lost 1 base and the V segment lost 1 base, leaving 7 bases of the junction unmatched. CDR3 nucleotide sequence: TGTGCCAGCAGCTTAGTTTGGGACAGCCGATCCTACGAGCAGTACTTC. Its protein product is CASSLVWDSRSYEQYF.

In the case of this clone: Other DNA sequences in this sample translate to the same CDR3. This chain joins TRBV7-9 and TRBJ1-5, with D unresolved. Deletions cut 4 bases from V and 2 bases from J, with 3 bases between. The CDR3 runs 12 residues. The V gene's germline CDR1 is SEHNR and CDR2 FQNEAQ (reference sequence). The CDR3 here is CASSSGNQPQHF. CDR3 in DNA: TGTGCCAGCAGCTCGGGCAATCAGCCCCAGCATTTT.

In its sample, this clone was seen a few times. Other DNA sequences in this sample translate to the same CDR3. This chain links TRBV6-5 with TRBJ2-7, with 12 positions matching TRBD1. This CDR3 spans 15 amino acids. The germline V gene has CDR1 MNHEY and CDR2 SVGAGI. V trimming: 2 bases; J trimming: 4 bases; junction bases outside the gene matches: 3. The DNA for the CDR3 is TGTGCCAGCAGTTACAGGGACAGGGGGCTATACGAGCAGTACTTC. Its translation: CASSYRDRGLYEQYF.

This chain connects TRBV27 to TRBJ2-7; D perhaps matches TRBD1 (6 bases). CDR1 is MNHEY and CDR2 is SMNVEV in the germline V gene (reference sequence). V was pared by 2 bases and J by 3 bases, with 8 bases between. The CDR3 runs to 13 residues. As DNA, the CDR3 is TGTGCCAGCAGTTTAGTACAGGGCTACGAGCAGTACTTC. Its translation: CASSLVQGYEQYF.

The genes are TRBV29-1 and TRBJ1-5; 7 bases match TRBD1. The CDR3 spans 13 residues. Germline lookup yields CDR1 SQVTM and CDR2 ANQGSEA. The trim removed 6 bases at V and 2 bases at J, leaving 4 bases unmatched. The CDR3 bases are TGCAGCGTGCTAACAGGGGGCAATCAGCCCCAGCATTTT. This translates into CSVLTGGNQPQHF. Using reference TRBV29-1 and TRBJ1-5 for the parts outside the CDR3, the full variable domain is SAVISQKPSRDICQRGTSLTIQCQVDSQVTMMFWYRQQPGQSLTLIATANQGSEATYESGFVIDKFPISRPNLTFSTLTVSNMSPEDSSIYLCSVLTGGNQPQHFGDGTRLSIL.

The rearrangement uses TRBV19 and TRBJ1-1, with D hard to call. Trimming removed 6 bases from V and 3 bases from J, with 11 bases in between. Germline-derived CDR1 and CDR2 are LNHDA and SQIVND (reference sequence). The length of the CDR3 is 13 residues. This chain's CDR3 is CASRAAWDTEAFF. The CDR3 nucleotides are TGTGCCAGTAGAGCGGCCTGGGACACTGAAGCTTTCTTT.

As regards this clone: Its ends do not fully match the called genes, so a read error is possible. V usage is TRBV7-7 and J usage is TRBJ2-1; D gene uncertain. There are 15 residues in the CDR3. Germline assignment: CDR1 SSHAT and CDR2 FNYEAQ (reference sequence). The CDR3 reads CASSLSAESYNEQFF. In DNA form, the CDR3 reads TGTGCTAGCAGCTTGTCGGCCGAATCCTACAATGAGCAGTTCTTC.

The rearrangement uses TRBV9 and TRBJ2-1; no definite D call. There are 13 residues in the CDR3. Per the germline V gene, CDR1 is SGDLS and CDR2 is YYNGEE. V was cut by 4 bases and J by 10 bases, with 15 bases left in between. This CDR3 reads CASSRAESGEQFF. The CDR3 bases are TGTGCCAGCAGCCGCGCGGAGTCAGGCGAGCAGTTCTTC. Combining the CDR3 with reference TRBV9 and TRBJ2-1 gives the whole variable domain DSGVTQTPKHLITATGQRVTLRCSPRSGDLSVYWYQQSLDQGLQFLIQYYNGEERAKGNILERFSAQQFPDLHSELNLSSLELGDSALYFCASSRAESGEQFFGPGTRLTVL.